The 15 T cell receptor beta chains presented below share a single source sample, sequenced in a study of blood T cell repertoires in COVID-19 (dated by TCRdb to 2020 to 2022). The library was made by the immunoSEQ multiplex PCR assay. TCRdb took this table from immuneACCESS and kept in-frame rearrangements with V and J called. Such tables lack part of the clones; where checked against another copy, unresolved V genes explain under half of the gap, and the rest is unexplained. Counted in this sample were about 81,000 clones; 91% of them appeared once. Under 2.5% of the sample is in the top ten clones. Sequencing was carried out using peripheral blood. The receptor source for this set is a woman aged 50 to 60 in a cohort sampled during active COVID-19.

In this sample, this clone turned up a few times. The chain uses TRBV7-9 and TRBJ2-7, with D possibly TRBD2 on 6 matching bases. In germline, CDR1 is SEHNR, CDR2 FQNEAQ (reference sequence). V was shortened by 5 bases and J by 1 base, with 21 bases between the two germline ends. CDR3 length equals 17 residues. CDR3 in amino acids: CASSMEGRAGRSYEQYF. Written as DNA, the CDR3 is TGTGCCAGCAGCATGGAGGGTAGGGCAGGCCGTTCCTACGAGCAGTACTTC.

The chain is built from TRBV28 and TRBJ2-7; 7 positions match TRBD1. The ends lost 6 bases at V and 3 bases at J; junction bases unmatched: 14. Germline CDR1 is MDHEN and CDR2 is SYDVKM. This CDR3 contains 16 residues. CDR3 sequence reads: CASRRQHRGSLYEQYF. DNA of the CDR3: TGTGCCAGCAGGCGTCAGCACAGGGGATCCCTCTACGAGCAGTACTTC.

This chain joins TRBV10-3 and TRBJ2-1; the match to TRBD2 covers 8 bases. After removal of 2 bases from V and 7 bases from J, the junction contained 7 bases not matched to a gene. This CDR3 spans 15 amino acids. CDR1 and CDR2 from the germline V gene are ENHRY and SYGVKD. CDR3 sequence: CAISELSGGTNEQFF. The CDR3 nucleotides read TGTGCCATCAGTGAGCTCAGCGGGGGAACGAATGAGCAGTTCTTC.

The count of this clone is one. V is TRBV10-3 and J is TRBJ2-7, with TRBD2 matching over 10 bases. The germline CDR1 and CDR2 sequences are ENHRY and SYGVKD. Unmatched junction bases numbered 9, after V lost 7 bases and J lost 6 bases. The CDR3 covers 14 residues. The CDR3 DNA is TGTGCCATCACTAGAGGGGGACTAGCGTTCGAGCAGTACTTC. Protein: CAITRGGLAFEQYF.

J is TRBJ2-1 and V is TRBV29-1, with 10 nucleotides matching TRBD2. This CDR3 spans 17 amino acids. The junction had 17 bases not matched to a gene; V was cut back by 4 bases and J by 8 bases. Germline V lookup: CDR1 SQVTM, CDR2 ANQGSEA. The chain's CDR3 is CSVGQGERGGLYDEQFF. Written as DNA, the CDR3 is TGCAGCGTTGGGCAGGGTGAGCGGGGGGGCCTCTATGATGAGCAGTTCTTC.

The CDR3: CASSVPQGISTRYGYTF. As DNA, the CDR3 is TGTGCCAGTAGTGTTCCCCAGGGGATCTCTACTCGGTATGGCTACACCTTC. J is TRBJ1-2 and V is TRBV19, with D possibly matching TRBD1 (6 bases). This CDR3 has 17 amino acids. Looked up from germline, CDR1 is LNHDA and CDR2 is SQIVND (reference sequence). Deletions cut 5 bases from V and 5 bases from J, with 24 bases between.

The gene calls are TRBV18 and TRBJ1-3, with TRBD1 as a possible D gene (5 bases). V was clipped by 3 bases and J by 1 base, with 10 bases between them. The CDR3 has 15 amino acids. Germline loops: CDR1 KGHSH, CDR2 LQKENI. This CDR3 reads CASSPPGGSGNTIYF. Here the CDR3 DNA reads TGTGCCAGCTCACCCCCCGGGGGGTCTGGAAACACCATATATTTT.

J is TRBJ2-1 and V is TRBV30; maybe TRBD1 (6 bases). V lost 3 bases, J lost 6 bases, and 12 bases lay in between. Germline-derived CDR1 and CDR2 are GTSNPN and SVGIG (reference sequence). This CDR3 region has 13 residues. The CDR3 nucleotides read TGTGCCTGGAGGCGACTGGGGGCCAATGAGCAGTTCTTC. This encodes CAWRRLGANEQFF.

V usage is TRBV9 and J usage is TRBJ2-3, with 14 bases identical to TRBD2. Germline loops: CDR1 SGDLS, CDR2 YYNGEE. This CDR3 contains 18 residues. Trimming at V came to 0 bases and at J to 3 bases, leaving 6 bases not matched to a gene. The CDR3 here is CASSVALTSGRATDTQYF. The CDR3 coding sequence is TGTGCCAGCAGCGTAGCCCTGACTAGCGGGAGGGCGACAGATACGCAGTATTTT.

This clone was seen only once. The rearrangement uses TRBV7-8 and TRBJ2-3, with a possible D match to TRBD1 (5 bases). Germline V lookup: CDR1 SGHVS, CDR2 FQNEAQ. V was cut by 4 bases and J by 4 bases, with 9 bases left in between. The CDR3 runs 13 residues. As DNA, the CDR3 is TGTGCCAGCAGCTCCCAGGGTCCAGATACGCAGTATTTT. Translating gives CASSSQGPDTQYF.

This chain uses TRBV4-2 with TRBJ2-1, with 7 bases fitting TRBD2. The V gene end was trimmed by 0 bases and the J gene end by 4 bases; junction bases not matched to a gene: 6. Germline V gene sequence: CDR1 LGHNA, CDR2 YNFKEQ. This CDR3 contains 16 residues. The CDR3 is CASSQEGGTTYNEQFF. DNA for the CDR3: TGTGCCAGCAGCCAAGAAGGCGGGACTACTTACAATGAGCAGTTCTTC.

This chain links TRBV6-5 with TRBJ1-2; D remains unclear. Trimming shortened V by 2 bases and J by 1 base, and 14 bases separated the two germline ends. Germline CDR1 reads MNHEY; CDR2 reads SVGAGI. This CDR3 comprises 16 residues. The CDR3 DNA sequence: TGTGCCAGCAGTTACCAAGCAACAGCTATTAACTATGGCTACACCTTC. Its translation is CASSYQATAINYGYTF.

This clone has just one count. The V call is TRBV18, the J call TRBJ2-3; the D gene is possibly TRBD1 (6 bases). This CDR3 is built from 16 residues. Germline V CDR1 and CDR2: KGHSH, LQKENI. Trimming took off 1 base at V and 3 bases at J, with 14 bases between the two ends. For the CDR3, the DNA is TGTGCCAGCTCACCACAGAACAGGGCTGGAACAGATACGCAGTATTTT. Translating it yields CASSPQNRAGTDTQYF.

The chain recombines TRBV19 with TRBJ2-2; TRBD2 matches 7 bases. CDR1 is LNHDA, CDR2 SQIVND, per germline (reference sequence). This CDR3 is built from 15 residues. The V and J ends lost 5 bases and 4 bases, in that order; junction bases with no gene match: 7. The CDR3 DNA follows: TGTGCCAGTAGTCCCGCCAGGGAGGGCACCGGGGAGCTGTTTTTT. Encoded protein: CASSPAREGTGELFF.

J is TRBJ2-2 and V is TRBV4-2, with 9 bases aligning to TRBD2. V shed 0 bases, J shed 7 bases, and the junction held 9 bases outside the gene matches. The CDR3 extends over 17 amino acids. From germline, CDR1 is LGHNA and CDR2 YNFKEQ. CDR3 sequence reads: CASSQDKVAGVVGELFF. In DNA, the CDR3 is TGTGCCAGCAGCCAAGATAAGGTAGCGGGAGTGGTCGGGGAGCTGTTTTTT.